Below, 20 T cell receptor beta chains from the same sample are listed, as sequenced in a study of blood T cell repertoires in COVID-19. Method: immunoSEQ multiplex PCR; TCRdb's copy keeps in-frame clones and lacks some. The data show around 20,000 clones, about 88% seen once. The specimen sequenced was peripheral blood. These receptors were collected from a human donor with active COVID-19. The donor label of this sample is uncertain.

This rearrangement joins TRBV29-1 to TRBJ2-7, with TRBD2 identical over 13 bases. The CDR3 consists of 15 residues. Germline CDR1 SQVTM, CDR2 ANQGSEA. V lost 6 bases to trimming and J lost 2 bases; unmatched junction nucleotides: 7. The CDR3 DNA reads TGCAGCGTCGGCAAGACTAGCGGGAGGCCCTACGAGCAGTACTTC. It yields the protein CSVGKTSGRPYEQYF.

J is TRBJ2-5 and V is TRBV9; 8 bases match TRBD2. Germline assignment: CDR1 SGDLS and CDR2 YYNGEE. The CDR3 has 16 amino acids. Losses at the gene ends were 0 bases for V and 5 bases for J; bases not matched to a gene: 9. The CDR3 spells CASSVAVGRAGETQYF. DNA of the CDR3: TGTGCCAGCAGCGTAGCTGTCGGGAGGGCCGGGGAGACCCAGTACTTC.

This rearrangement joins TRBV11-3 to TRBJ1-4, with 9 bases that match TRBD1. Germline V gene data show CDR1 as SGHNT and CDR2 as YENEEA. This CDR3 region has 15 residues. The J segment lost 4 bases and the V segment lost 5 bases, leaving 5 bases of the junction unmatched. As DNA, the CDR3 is TGTGCCAGCAGCACACAGGGGGCAATTAATGAAAAACTGTTTTTT. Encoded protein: CASSTQGAINEKLFF.

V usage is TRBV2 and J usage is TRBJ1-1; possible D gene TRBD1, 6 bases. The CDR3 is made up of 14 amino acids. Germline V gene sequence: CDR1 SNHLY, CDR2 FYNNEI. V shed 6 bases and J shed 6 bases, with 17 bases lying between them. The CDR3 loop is CASRGGRGFSEAFF. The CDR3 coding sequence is TGTGCCAGCAGGGGAGGGAGGGGGTTCTCTGAAGCTTTCTTT.

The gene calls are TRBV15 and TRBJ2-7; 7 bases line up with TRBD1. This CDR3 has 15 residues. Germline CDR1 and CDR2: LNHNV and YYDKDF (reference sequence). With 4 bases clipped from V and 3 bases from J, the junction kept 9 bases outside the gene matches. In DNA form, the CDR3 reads TGTGCCACCAGCAAAGGGGACAGTAGTGACTACGAGCAGTACTTC. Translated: CATSKGDSSDYEQYF.

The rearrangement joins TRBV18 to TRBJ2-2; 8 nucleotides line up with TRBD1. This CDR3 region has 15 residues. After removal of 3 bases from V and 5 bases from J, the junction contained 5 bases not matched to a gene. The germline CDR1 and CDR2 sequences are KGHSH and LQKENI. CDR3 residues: CASSPPTGATGELFF. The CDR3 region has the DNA TGTGCCAGCTCACCTCCGACAGGGGCGACCGGGGAGCTGTTTTTT.

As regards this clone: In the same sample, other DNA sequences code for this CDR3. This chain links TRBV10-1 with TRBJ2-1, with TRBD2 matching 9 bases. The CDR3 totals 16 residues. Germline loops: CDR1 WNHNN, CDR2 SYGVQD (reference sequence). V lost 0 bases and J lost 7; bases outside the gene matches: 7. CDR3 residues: CASSESGAGGLNEQFF. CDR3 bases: TGCGCCAGCAGTGAGTCAGGAGCGGGGGGTCTAAATGAGCAGTTCTTC.

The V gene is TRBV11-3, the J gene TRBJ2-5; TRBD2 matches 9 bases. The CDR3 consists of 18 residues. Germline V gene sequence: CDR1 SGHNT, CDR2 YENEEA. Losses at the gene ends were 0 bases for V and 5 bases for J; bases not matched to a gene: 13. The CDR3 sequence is CASSLDTLAGSSGETQYF. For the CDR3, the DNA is TGTGCCAGCAGCTTAGATACTCTAGCGGGATCAAGTGGGGAGACCCAGTACTTC.

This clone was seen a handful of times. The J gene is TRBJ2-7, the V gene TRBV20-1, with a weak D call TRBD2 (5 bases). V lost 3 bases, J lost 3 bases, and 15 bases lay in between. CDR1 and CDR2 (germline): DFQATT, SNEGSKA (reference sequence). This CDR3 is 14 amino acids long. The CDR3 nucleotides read TGCAGTGCTAGTAGCGTCCTTGCAAGCTACGAGCAGTACTTC. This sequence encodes CSASSVLASYEQYF.

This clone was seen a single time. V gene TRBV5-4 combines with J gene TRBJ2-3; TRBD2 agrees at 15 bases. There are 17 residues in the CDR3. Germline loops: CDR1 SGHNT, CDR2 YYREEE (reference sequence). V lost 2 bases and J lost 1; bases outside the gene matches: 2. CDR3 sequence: CASSFRTSGRGTDTQYF. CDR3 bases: TGTGCCAGCAGCTTCCGGACTAGCGGGAGGGGCACAGATACGCAGTATTTT.

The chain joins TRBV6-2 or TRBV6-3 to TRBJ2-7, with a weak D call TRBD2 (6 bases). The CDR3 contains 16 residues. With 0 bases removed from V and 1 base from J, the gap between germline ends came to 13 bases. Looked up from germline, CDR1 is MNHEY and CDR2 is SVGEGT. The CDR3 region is CASSYSSGGGSYEQYF. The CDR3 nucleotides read TGTGCCAGCAGTTACTCGAGTGGTGGGGGGTCCTACGAGCAGTACTTC.

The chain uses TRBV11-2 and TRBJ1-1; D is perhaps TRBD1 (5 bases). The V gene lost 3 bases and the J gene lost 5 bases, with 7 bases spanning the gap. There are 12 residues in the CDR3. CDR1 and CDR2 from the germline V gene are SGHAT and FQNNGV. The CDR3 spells CASSLTDTEAFF. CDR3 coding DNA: TGTGCCAGCAGCTTGACAGATACTGAAGCTTTCTTT.

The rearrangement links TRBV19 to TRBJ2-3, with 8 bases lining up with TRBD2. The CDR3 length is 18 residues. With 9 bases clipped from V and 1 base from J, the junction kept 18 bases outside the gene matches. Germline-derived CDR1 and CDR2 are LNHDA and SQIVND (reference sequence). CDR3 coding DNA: TGTGCCAGCAGATCGATCAGCGGGAGCCTTTTGGGCACAGATACGCAGTATTTT. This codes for CASRSISGSLLGTDTQYF. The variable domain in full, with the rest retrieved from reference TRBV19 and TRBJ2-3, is DGGITQSPKYLFRKEGQNVTLSCEQNLNHDAMYWYRQDPGQGLRLIYYSQIVNDFQKGDIAEGYSVSREKKESFPLTVTSAQKNPTAFYLCASRSISGSLLGTDTQYFGPGTRLTVL.

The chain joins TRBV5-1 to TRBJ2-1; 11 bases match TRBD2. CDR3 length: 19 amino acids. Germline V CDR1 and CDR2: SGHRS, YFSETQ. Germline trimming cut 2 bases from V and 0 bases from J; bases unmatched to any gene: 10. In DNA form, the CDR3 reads TGCGCCAGCAGCTTACCCGAGCGGACTAGCGGGCACTCCTACAATGAGCAGTTCTTC. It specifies CASSLPERTSGHSYNEQFF.

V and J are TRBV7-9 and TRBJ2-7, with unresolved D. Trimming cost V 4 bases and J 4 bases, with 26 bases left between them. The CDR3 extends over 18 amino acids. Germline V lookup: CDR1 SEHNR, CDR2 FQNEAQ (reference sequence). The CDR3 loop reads CASSSRIPRQDPAYEQYF. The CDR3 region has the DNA TGTGCCAGCAGCTCAAGGATTCCTCGACAAGATCCCGCATACGAGCAGTACTTC.

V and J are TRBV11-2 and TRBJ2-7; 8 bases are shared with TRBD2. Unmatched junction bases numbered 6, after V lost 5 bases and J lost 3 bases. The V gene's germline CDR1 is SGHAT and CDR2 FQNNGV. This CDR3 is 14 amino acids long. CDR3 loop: CASSAGLARYEQYF. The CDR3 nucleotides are TGTGCCAGCAGCGCTGGACTAGCCCGCTACGAGCAGTACTTC. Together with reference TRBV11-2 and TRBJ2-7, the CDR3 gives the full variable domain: EAGVAQSPRYKIIEKRQSVAFWCNPISGHATLYWYQQILGQGPKLLIQFQNNGVVDDSQLPKDRFSAERLKGVDSTLKIQPAKLEDSAVYLCASSAGLARYEQYFGPGTRLTVT.

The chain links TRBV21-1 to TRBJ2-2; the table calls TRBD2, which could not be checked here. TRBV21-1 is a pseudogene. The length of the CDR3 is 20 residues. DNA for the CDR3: TGTGCCAGCAGCAAATACTTCGGACTAGCGGGAGGTCGCTCCCCGGGGGAGCTGTTTTTT. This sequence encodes CASSKYFGLAGGRSPGELFF.

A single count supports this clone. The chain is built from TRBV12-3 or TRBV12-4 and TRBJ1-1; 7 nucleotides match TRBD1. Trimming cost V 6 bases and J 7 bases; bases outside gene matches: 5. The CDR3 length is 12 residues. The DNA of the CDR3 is TGTGCCAGCAGCTATGGGGACAGTGAAGCTTTCTTT. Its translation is CASSYGDSEAFF.

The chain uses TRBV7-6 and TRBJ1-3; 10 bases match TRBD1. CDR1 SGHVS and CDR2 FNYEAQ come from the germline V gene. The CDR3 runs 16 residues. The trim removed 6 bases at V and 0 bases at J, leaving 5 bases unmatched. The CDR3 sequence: CASRGTGAFSGNTIYF. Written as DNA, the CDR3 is TGTGCCAGCAGGGGGACAGGGGCCTTCTCTGGAAACACCATATATTTT.

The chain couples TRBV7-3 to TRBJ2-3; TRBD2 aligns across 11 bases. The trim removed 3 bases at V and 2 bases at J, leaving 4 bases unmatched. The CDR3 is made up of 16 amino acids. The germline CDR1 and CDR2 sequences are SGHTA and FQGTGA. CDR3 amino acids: CASSFSGGGHTDTQYF. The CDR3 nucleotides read TGTGCCAGCAGCTTTAGCGGGGGGGGACACACAGATACGCAGTATTTT.